The rows below give T cell receptor beta chains drawn from one sample of a study of T cells after yellow fever vaccination. TCRdb reprocessed the 5' RACE reads via MiXCR and lists one record per CDR3 protein. This sample yields 450,000 to 550,000 distinct CDR3 sequences, of which 21% are seen a single time; approximately 15% belongs to the top ten. The material was PBMCs, obtained more than 20 days after the first yellow fever vaccination. The receptor set was obtained from a man between 18 and 29 years old who received the YFV17D yellow fever vaccine. CDR3s include the opening cysteine and the closing phenylalanine or tryptophan. The order of the fields is V gene, CDR3 length, D gene, J gene, clone size, CDR3 DNA, CDR3 protein. A D gene is named only where the DNA matches it firmly. Expanded clones are given a class, and other clones once, few, many or no size at all.

>TRBV14|15|-|TRBJ2-5|-
TGTGCCAGCAGCCAACAATTAGGGGTACAAGAGACCCAGTACTTC
CASSQQLGVQETQYF
>TRBV10-3|13|-|TRBJ1-4|once
TGTGCCATCAGTGGCAGGGTGGGTGAAAAACTGTTTTTT
CAISGRVGEKLFF
>TRBV6-2/TRBV6-3|17|TRBD1|TRBJ1-5|-
TGTGCCAGCAGTTACTCGAGAGACAGGGCCCCCAGTCAGCCCCAGCATTTT
CASSYSRDRAPSQPQHF
>TRBV12-3/TRBV12-4|12|-|TRBJ1-4|many
TGTGCCAGCAGTTTCCCGTTAGGAAAACTGTTTTTT
CASSFPLGKLFF
>TRBV3-1|17|TRBD1|TRBJ1-6|-
TGTGCCAGCAGCCAAGATGCTGCGGGACAGGGGGCGCGTGGCCTCCACTTT
CASSQDAAGQGARGLHF
>TRBV12-3/TRBV12-4|17|-|TRBJ2-2|few
TGTGCCAGCAGTTTCCTATCCGGGACGGTGAACACCGGGGAGCTGTTTTTT
CASSFLSGTVNTGELFF
>TRBV14|14|TRBD2|TRBJ2-1|few
TGTGCCAGCAGCCAATATACGGGAGGTTTTGAGCAGTTCTTC
CASSQYTGGFEQFF
>TRBV6-1|16|-|TRBJ2-5|-
TGTGCCAGCAGCTCCGGGCAGGGACGGTTTACGGGGACCCAGTACTTC
CASSSGQGRFTGTQYF
>TRBV10-3|15|TRBD1|TRBJ1-5|few
TGTGCCATCAGGGGGACAGCGTCCCCCAATCAGCCCCAGCATTTT
CAIRGTASPNQPQHF
>TRBV5-6|15|-|TRBJ1-5|-
TGTGCCAGCAGCTGGGGACATGGAATAAATCAGCCCCAGCATTTT
CASSWGHGINQPQHF
>TRBV5-1|13|-|TRBJ2-3|-
TGCGCCAGCAGCCTTTCGGAGACAGATACGCAGTATTTT
CASSLSETDTQYF
>TRBV20-1|14|TRBD1|TRBJ1-6|few
TGCAGTGCTAGTTCGGGACAGGCCAATTCACCCCTCCACTTT
CSASSGQANSPLHF
>TRBV20-1|15|TRBD2|TRBJ2-3|-
TGCAGTGCTAGAATGCGGGGGGGGTCCACAGATACGCAGTATTTT
CSARMRGGSTDTQYF
>TRBV20-1|15|TRBD1|TRBJ1-4|-
TGCAGTGCTAAAGACAGGGTTTCAACGGCTGGGAAACTGTTTTTT
CSAKDRVSTAGKLFF
>TRBV4-2|16|TRBD2|TRBJ2-7|-
TGTGCCAGCAGCCAAGCCGGCGCGGGGGGGCCCAACGAGCAGTACTTC
CASSQAGAGGPNEQYF